A selection of T cell receptor beta chains follows, all from one sample in a study of blood T cell repertoires in COVID-19. The repertoire was sequenced with immunoSEQ multiplex PCR; TCRdb's copy has only in-frame clones and lacks some. The table has 150,000 to 250,000 clones, more than 65% seen once. Source material: PBMCs or T cells enriched from blood (not recorded which). These receptors were obtained from a man aged 35 to 55 who had recovered from COVID-19. Both conserved end residues are part of each CDR3. D genes are given only for firm matches. Expanded clones get a size class; other rows say once, few or many, or leave the size out.

>.|13|.|TRBJ2-7|TRBV2
TGTGCCAGCAGCCCCTTGAGGTACTACGAGCAGTACTTC
CASSPLRYYEQYF
>.|14|.|TRBJ2-7|TRBV10-2
TGCGCCAGCAGTGTGAACAGTCCCTCCTACGAGCAGTACTTC
CASSVNSPSYEQYF
>.|13|.|TRBJ1-1|TRBV9
TGTGCCAGCAGCGTAGAAGGGGCTACTGAAGCTTTCTTT
CASSVEGATEAFF
>.|13|TRBD2|TRBJ2-5|TRBV2
TGTGCCAGCAGTGCGAACGGGGGGGAGACCCAGTACTTC
CASSANGGETQYF
>.|15|TRBD1|TRBJ1-5|TRBV4-1
TGCGCCAGCAGCCAAGTTGACCAGGGGGTCCAGCCCCAGCATTTT
CASSQVDQGVQPQHF
>.|17|.|TRBJ1-2|TRBV5-1
TGCGCCAGCAGCTCGGCAGGGCCCCAGGTACGCTCGAGCGGCTACACCTTC
CASSSAGPQVRSSGYTF
>few|15|.|TRBJ1-3|TRBV11-2
TGTGCCAGCAGCTCTCCCAGGACGGGGGGAAACACCATATATTTT
CASSSPRTGGNTIYF
>.|14|.|TRBJ2-7|TRBV25-1
TGTGCCAGCAGTGTTACAGGGAACTCCTACGAGCAGTACTTC
CASSVTGNSYEQYF
>.|14|.|TRBJ2-5|TRBV14
TGTGCCAGCAGCCAAGCCGTAACAGCAGAGACCCAGTACTTC
CASSQAVTAETQYF
>.|15|TRBD1|TRBJ1-1|TRBV27
TGTGCCAGCAATTCCCCCCCGGACAGGGGTGGTGAAGCTTTCTTT
CASNSPPDRGGEAFF
>.|11|.|TRBJ1-1|TRBV20-1
TGCAGTGCTAGAGATTGGCCTGAAGCTTTCTTT
CSARDWPEAFF
>once|17|.|TRBJ1-2|TRBV11-2
TGTGCCAGCAGCTTAGAGCATCGGACAAATGCTAACTATGGCTACACCTTC
CASSLEHRTNANYGYTF
>.|17|.|TRBJ1-5|TRBV6-1
TGTGCCAGCAGTGAAGTCGAACAGGGATTTTCCAATCAGCCCCAGCATTTT
CASSEVEQGFSNQPQHF
>.|14|.|TRBJ1-1|TRBV29-1
TGCAGCGTCGGACGGACAGACGTGAACACTGAAGCTTTCTTT
CSVGRTDVNTEAFF
>.|14|TRBD1|TRBJ2-5|TRBV5-6
TGTGCCAGCAGCATGGGACAGGGGAGGGAGACCCAGTACTTC
CASSMGQGRETQYF
>.|13|.|TRBJ1-1|TRBV6-5
TGTGCCACCCTGATTGCGGGGAACACTGAAGCTTTCTTT
CATLIAGNTEAFF
>.|15|.|TRBJ2-7|TRBV5-1
TGCGCCAGCAGCTTGGATGGACAGAGTACCTACGAGCAGTACTTC
CASSLDGQSTYEQYF
>few|16|TRBD1|TRBJ1-1|TRBV4-1
TGCGCCAGCAGCCAGGCAAGGACAGGTTTGAACACTGAAGCTTTCTTT
CASSQARTGLNTEAFF
>.|15|TRBD1|TRBJ1-1|TRBV7-2
TGTGCCAGCAGCTCGGGACAGTTCATGAACACTGAAGCTTTCTTT
CASSSGQFMNTEAFF
>.|14|.|TRBJ2-3|TRBV2
TGTGCCATCATCCCAGGGTTGCGCACAGATACGCAGTATTTT
CAIIPGLRTDTQYF
>once|14|.|TRBJ2-7|TRBV6-2/TRBV6-3
TGTGCCAGCAGTTACCCCGGGACAACTTACGAGCAGTACTTC
CASSYPGTTYEQYF
>few|13|.|TRBJ1-5|TRBV12-3/TRBV12-4
TGTGCCAGCAGGGGGACACCGAATCAGCCCCAGCATTTT
CASRGTPNQPQHF
>.|18|TRBD1|TRBJ1-4|TRBV4-1
TGCGCCAGCAGCCAAGATAGATCGATGGGACAGGCTAATGAAAAACTGTTTTTT
CASSQDRSMGQANEKLFF
>.|12|.|TRBJ1-5|TRBV28
TGTGCCAGCAGTCAGGCCAATCAGCCCCAGCATTTT
CASSQANQPQHF
>.|14|TRBD1|TRBJ1-4|TRBV6-5
TGTGCCAGCGGGGTCAGGGGGCACGGTGAAAAACTGTTTTTT
CASGVRGHGEKLFF
>.|15|TRBD2|TRBJ2-1|TRBV19
TGTGCCAGTAGCAAGACTAGCGGCTCCTACAATGAGCAGTTCTTC
CASSKTSGSYNEQFF
>once|18|.|TRBJ1-3|TRBV7-2
TGTGCCAGCAGCTTAATCGTCGTACAGGGAGGGTCTGGAAACACCATATATTTT
CASSLIVVQGGSGNTIYF
>.|13|.|TRBJ1-2|TRBV5-1
TGCGCCAGCAGCTTGGAACAAACCTATGGCTACACCTTC
CASSLEQTYGYTF
>.|13|.|TRBJ1-3|TRBV12-3/TRBV12-4
TGTGCCAGCAGCTATTCGACTGGAAACACCATATATTTT
CASSYSTGNTIYF
>few|13|TRBD1|TRBJ1-5|TRBV12-3/TRBV12-4
TGTGCCAGCAGTGACAGGGGTAATCAGCCCCAGCATTTT
CASSDRGNQPQHF
>.|17|TRBD2|TRBJ2-2|TRBV7-9
TGTGCCAGCAGCCTTCGGACTAGCGGATTGAACACCGGGGAGCTGTTTTTT
CASSLRTSGLNTGELFF
>.|17|TRBD2|TRBJ2-5|TRBV4-3
TGCGCCAGCAGCCAAGGTCACGGGGGGGTGGGCCAAGAGACCCAGTACTTC
CASSQGHGGVGQETQYF
>once|17|TRBD1|TRBJ1-5|TRBV2
TGTGCCAGCAGTGAAGCGCATCTGACAGGGAGCAATCAGCCCCAGCATTTT
CASSEAHLTGSNQPQHF